What follows describes a single TCR beta chain. The sample belongs to a study of human T cells and chemical hapten exposure. TCRdb processed the RACE reads anew with MiXCR; each CDR3 protein has one entry. Of under 450,000 distinct CDR3 sequences in the sample, 6% to 7% were seen once. As to time point: patch test 2, 6 weeks after DPC sensitization. As for treatment: therapeutic diphenylcyclopropenone sensitization with weekly scalp DPC. Germline V gene data show CDR1 as MNHNS and CDR2 as SASEGT. With 4 bases clipped from V and 4 bases from J, the junction kept 14 bases outside the gene matches. The CDR3 is made up of 17 amino acids.

This sample comprised whole blood, obtained in connection with sensitization to the hapten diphenylcyclopropenone (DPC). V usage is TRBV6-1 and J usage is TRBJ2-7; 9 bases line up with TRBD2. This TCR was sampled from a woman between 18 and 30 years old with alopecia areata. Some clones in this sample may be carry-over from other donors' samples. The CDR3 nucleotides are TGTGCCAGCAGTGCCTTAGCGGGGGAGCTAAGTCCGTACGAGCAGTACTTC. This translates into CASSALAGELSPYEQYF.